The 24 T cell receptor beta chains below were found in one sample sequenced in a study of coeliac disease. Points from the study as a whole: Active celiac intraepithelial and lamina propria samples had lower TRB and TRG clonality than control samples.

Assay: immunoSEQ multiplex PCR; the TCRdb copy retains only in-frame clones and omits some. In the table there are around 4,100 clones, approximately 66% of which are singletons. These receptors have no known antigen. Specimen: intraepithelial lymphocytes from the gut. The receptors here all came from a woman between 18 and 30 years old with active celiac disease.

This clone appeared a few times. This chain links TRBV7-6 with TRBJ1-3, with 9 bases lining up with TRBD1. CDR3 length: 17 amino acids. J gave up 2 bases and V 5 bases, and 10 bases lay outside the gene matches. Looked up from germline, CDR1 is SGHVS and CDR2 is FNYEAQ. DNA for the CDR3: TGTGCCAGCAGCCTGATCGGGACAGGGTTTGCTGGAAACACCATATATTTT. Protein sequence: CASSLIGTGFAGNTIYF.

The rearrangement uses TRBV7-2 and TRBJ2-5; 7 positions agree with TRBD1. Germline lookup yields CDR1 SGHTA and CDR2 FQGNSA. CDR3 size: 15 residues. V lost 1 base, J lost 2 bases, and 4 bases stayed unmatched. In DNA, the CDR3 is TGTGCCAGCAGCTTAGATCCAGGGGGTCAAGAGACCCAGTACTTC. Its translation is CASSLDPGGQETQYF.

The chain combines TRBV6-1 with TRBJ1-4; 7 positions agree with TRBD1. Germline CDR1 MNHNS, CDR2 SASEGT. This CDR3 region has 16 residues. Trimming at V came to 0 bases and at J to 5 bases, leaving 6 bases not matched to a gene. The CDR3 protein is CASSEAWDSRNEKLFF. CDR3 DNA sequence: TGTGCCAGCAGTGAAGCTTGGGACAGCCGGAATGAAAAACTGTTTTTT.

The J gene is TRBJ1-2, the V gene TRBV5-1, with TRBD1 as a possible D gene (6 bases). There are 15 residues in the CDR3. Germline V lookup: CDR1 SGHRS, CDR2 YFSETQ. The V and J ends lost 1 base and 1 base respectively, with 11 bases between them. As DNA, the CDR3 is TGCGCCAGCAGCTTGAGCGGGGGCTATAACTATGGCTACACCTTC. It translates to CASSLSGGYNYGYTF.

V is TRBV15 and J is TRBJ2-1, with no clear D. V lost 0 bases and J lost 6, with 6 bases in between. The CDR3 contains 13 residues. Germline values: CDR1 LNHNV, CDR2 YYDKDF (reference sequence). The CDR3 spells CATSRDSPNEQFF. Written as DNA, the CDR3 is TGTGCCACCAGCAGAGATAGCCCCAATGAGCAGTTCTTC.

This clone was seen just once. The CDR3 DNA reads as TGTGCCAGCAGCTTAGGAGGACAGGGCGGGGATTCACCCCTCCACTTT. Its protein product is CASSLGGQGGDSPLHF. The V and J genes are TRBV13 and TRBJ1-6; 8 bases agree with TRBD1. This CDR3 has 16 residues. Germline assignment: CDR1 PRHDT and CDR2 FYEKMQ (reference sequence). With V trimmed by 0 bases and J by 8 bases, 6 bases remained unmatched.

The chain employs TRBV10-3 and TRBJ1-5; no clear D gene. V dropped 0 bases and J dropped 2 bases, with 11 bases sitting between them. Germline CDR1 ENHRY, CDR2 SYGVKD. This CDR3 spans 16 amino acids. CDR3 bases: TGTGCCATCAGTGAGTCAATCCGGGTCGGCAATCAGCCCCAGCATTTT. Translating it yields CAISESIRVGNQPQHF.

The V and J genes are TRBV2 and TRBJ1-3; D is unresolved. This CDR3 comprises 15 residues. V lost 6 bases and J lost 0, with 12 bases in between. CDR1 is SNHLY and CDR2 is FYNNEI in the germline V gene. The chain's CDR3 is CASRLTPNSGNTIYF. In DNA, the CDR3 is TGTGCCAGCAGATTGACACCGAACTCTGGAAACACCATATATTTT.

The gene calls are TRBV9 and TRBJ1-3, with a possible D match to TRBD1 (5 bases). The CDR3 has 14 amino acids. From germline, CDR1 is SGDLS and CDR2 YYNGEE. Trimming stripped 3 bases from V and 3 bases from J, with 10 bases between. This CDR3 is CASSGDSFGNTIYF. CDR3 DNA: TGTGCCAGCAGCGGTGACAGTTTTGGAAACACCATATATTTT.

The V call is TRBV5-1, the J call TRBJ1-4, with 9 positions matching TRBD1. With V trimmed by 4 bases and J by 0 bases, 16 bases remained unmatched. The CDR3 has 20 amino acids. The germline V gene encodes CDR1 SGHRS and CDR2 YFSETQ. CDR3 amino acids: CASSRTGTGLFMATNEKLFF. The CDR3 nucleotides read TGCGCCAGCAGCCGTACCGGGACAGGGCTTTTCATGGCAACTAATGAAAAACTGTTTTTT.

Points on this clone: Relative to the germline gene, one junction end is altered; a read error may explain this. V is TRBV7-9 and J is TRBJ1-1; D is perhaps TRBD1 (6 bases). The CDR3 covers 17 residues. Germline CDR1 SEHNR, CDR2 FQNEAQ (reference sequence). This CDR3 is CASRGPGEFSRNAEAFF. Written as DNA, the CDR3 is TGTGCCAGCAGGGGGCCAGGGGAATTTTCTCGGAACGCTGAAGCTTTCTTT.

The chain links TRBV4-1 to TRBJ1-5, with 9 bases lining up with TRBD1. The CDR3 runs 16 residues. J lost 3 bases, V lost 5 bases, and 8 bases had no gene match. The germline V gene encodes CDR1 MGHRA and CDR2 YSYEKL. The chain's CDR3 is CASSSRQGGYNQPQHF. In DNA, the CDR3 is TGCGCCAGCAGCAGCCGACAGGGGGGCTACAATCAGCCCCAGCATTTT.

V gene TRBV15 combines with J gene TRBJ1-2, with 7 bases lining up with TRBD1. Trimming at V came to 9 bases and at J to 7 bases, leaving 11 bases not matched to a gene. The CDR3 contains 13 residues. Germline V gene lookup returns CDR1 LNHNV and CDR2 YYDKDF (reference sequence). The CDR3: CATWSQGVIGYTF. CDR3 in DNA: TGTGCCACGTGGTCGCAGGGGGTCATTGGCTACACCTTC.

The chain has TRBV6-5 and TRBJ1-3, with D perhaps matching TRBD1 (5 bases). CDR3 length: 14 amino acids. Trimming removed 7 bases at V and 0 bases at J, with 10 bases between. Germline CDR1 MNHEY, CDR2 SVGAGI. Here the CDR3 DNA reads TGTGCCAGCACCCCCGGGGGCTCTGGAAACACCATATATTTT. Translating it yields CASTPGGSGNTIYF.

The CDR3 coding sequence is TGTGCCAGCAGCAAAGCATCCCGACTAGCGGGGGTCTCAGATACGCAGTATTTT. Its translation is CASSKASRLAGVSDTQYF. This chain connects TRBV21-1 to TRBJ2-3; TRBD2, as called in the table, went unchecked against the DNA. TRBV21-1 is a pseudogene segment. The CDR3 length is 18 residues.

The chain employs TRBV7-9 and TRBJ2-1; no firm D call. Trimming shortened V by 1 base and J by 1 base, and 14 bases separated the two germline ends. This CDR3 is built from 17 residues. From germline, CDR1 is SEHNR and CDR2 FQNEAQ (reference sequence). The DNA of the CDR3 is TGTGCCAGCAGCTTAGATGGGTCGAGCGTTTCCTACAATGAGCAGTTCTTC. This sequence encodes CASSLDGSSVSYNEQFF.

J is TRBJ2-2 and V is TRBV19, with 11 positions matching TRBD1. The CDR3 consists of 15 residues. The V segment lost 7 bases and the J segment 4 bases; nucleotides outside the gene matches: 5. CDR1 and CDR2 (germline): LNHDA, SQIVND (reference sequence). The CDR3 loop reads CASTRTGGSTGELFF. In nucleotides, the CDR3 is TGTGCCAGTACTCGGACAGGGGGCAGCACCGGGGAGCTGTTTTTT.

This chain links TRBV28 with TRBJ1-4; 7 bases match TRBD1. Trimming took 2 bases from V and 4 from J; bases not matched to a gene: 7. Germline V gives CDR1 MDHEN, CDR2 SYDVKM. The CDR3 is 16 residues long. Here the CDR3 DNA reads TGTGCCAGCAGTTTACGTAGGACAGGCCTTAATGAAAAACTGTTTTTT. This sequence encodes CASSLRRTGLNEKLFF.

CDR3 nucleotides: TGTGCCAGCTCCATTTTCGGGACAGGGGGCGCGGGGCTGTACTTC. Encoded protein: CASSIFGTGGAGLYF. The rearrangement uses TRBV7-9 and TRBJ2-7; 12 nucleotides align to TRBD1. Germline CDR1 SEHNR, CDR2 FQNEAQ (reference sequence). Trimming cost V 8 bases and J 12 bases; bases outside gene matches: 17. There are 15 residues in the CDR3.

This chain joins TRBV27 and TRBJ2-7; 7 nucleotides line up with TRBD2. The J call is doubtful: the DNA matches TRBJ2-1 better. The CDR3 totals 15 residues. Germline loops: CDR1 MNHEY, CDR2 SMNVEV (reference sequence). CDR3 region: CASSFSGAGHNEQFF. DNA of the CDR3: TGTGCCAGCAGTTTCAGCGGGGCAGGACACAATGAGCAGTTCTTC.

The rearrangement links TRBV5-4 to TRBJ1-2, with 9 bases that match TRBD1. V lost 4 bases, J lost 3 bases, and 4 bases stayed unmatched. Germline CDR1 reads SGHNT; CDR2 reads YYREEE (reference sequence). The CDR3 runs to 14 residues. Here the CDR3 DNA reads TGTGCCAGCAGCCAGGGACAGGGAGACTATGGCTACACCTTC. Translated, it gives CASSQGQGDYGYTF.

This clone was seen a few times. This chain connects TRBV29-1 to TRBJ2-7; 9 bases are a match to TRBD1. V trimming: 6 bases; J trimming: 4 bases; junction bases outside the gene matches: 10. Germline CDR1 reads SQVTM; CDR2 reads ANQGSEA. The CDR3 contains 14 residues. The chain's CDR3 is CSVLNPDRGYEQYF. CDR3 nucleotide sequence: TGCAGCGTCCTAAACCCAGACAGGGGGTACGAGCAGTACTTC.

The chain carries TRBV18 and TRBJ2-7; 10 bases line up with TRBD1. The CDR3 length is 17 residues. The V and J ends lost 1 base and 0 bases, in that order; junction bases with no gene match: 6. Germline V gives CDR1 KGHSH, CDR2 LQKENI. The CDR3 nucleotides read TGTGCCAGCTCACCACGACAGGGGACAGGGGCCTCCTACGAGCAGTACTTC. This codes for CASSPRQGTGASYEQYF.

CDR3 DNA sequence: TGTGCCAGCAGCTCATTGCTTGGGCGGGGGGGCGTTGATGAGCAGTTCTTC. Translated, it gives CASSSLLGRGGVDEQFF. The chain links TRBV11-2 to TRBJ2-1, with 9 bases matching TRBD2. Losses at the gene ends were 4 bases for V and 8 bases for J; bases not matched to a gene: 15. The germline V gene encodes CDR1 SGHAT and CDR2 FQNNGV. The length of the CDR3 is 17 residues.